This TCR beta chain emerged from a study of shared clonotypes between healthy human individuals. CDR3 length: 13 amino acids. The germline V gene has CDR1 MDHEN and CDR2 SYDVKM. With 6 bases clipped from V and 7 bases from J, the junction kept 6 bases outside the gene matches. Unsorted PBMC DNA underwent sequencing on ten immunoSEQ deep assay plates. Sequencing used immunoSEQ multiplex PCR; TCRdb keeps in-frame clones, though not all of them. Among 450,000 to 650,000 clones listed, 70% to 80% were seen once. The sequence came from a woman between 40 and 55 years old in good health. Some clones in this sample may be carry-over from other donors' samples. Sequenced: PBMCs. The chain recombines TRBV28 with TRBJ2-1, with 7 positions matching TRBD2. For the CDR3, the DNA is TGTGCCAGCAGGCCTAGCGGTGGAAATGAGCAGTTCTTC. Translation gives CASRPSGGNEQFF. Supplemented by reference TRBV28 and TRBJ2-1, the full variable domain reads DVKVTQSSRYLVKRTGEKVFLECVQDMDHENMFWYRQDPGLGLRLIYFSYDVKMKEKGDIPEGYSVSREKKERFSLILESASTNQTSMYLCASRPSGGNEQFFGPGTRLTVL.